Below are 29 T cell receptor beta chains sequenced from a single sample in a study of blood T cell repertoires in COVID-19. Profiling relied on immunoSEQ multiplex PCR, and the TCRdb table lists in-frame clones only, not all of them. The sample yields a few hundred thousand clones, roughly 89% seen once. The sample taken for sequencing was peripheral blood. These receptors came from a woman in her 30s with active or convalescent COVID-19.

The J gene is TRBJ1-1, the V gene TRBV9, with 8 positions matching TRBD1. The germline V gene encodes CDR1 SGDLS and CDR2 YYNGEE. The V and J ends lost 3 bases and 0 bases, in that order; junction bases with no gene match: 10. The CDR3 is 17 residues long. CDR3 protein: CASSAQGALLMNTEAFF. The CDR3 coding sequence is TGTGCCAGCAGCGCGCAGGGGGCCCTTTTAATGAACACTGAAGCTTTCTTT.

This clone was detected only a few times. The V and J genes are TRBV19 and TRBJ2-7; TRBD1 agrees at 9 bases. The CDR3 runs 15 residues. The germline V gene has CDR1 LNHDA and CDR2 SQIVND (reference sequence). The junction had 8 bases not matched to a gene; V was cut back by 4 bases and J by 4 bases. CDR3 residues: CASSRRTGAGYEQYF. The CDR3 DNA sequence: TGTGCCAGTAGTAGACGGACAGGGGCAGGTTACGAGCAGTACTTC. Using reference TRBV19 and TRBJ2-7 for the parts outside the CDR3, the full variable domain is DGGITQSPKYLFRKEGQNVTLSCEQNLNHDAMYWYRQDPGQGLRLIYYSQIVNDFQKGDIAEGYSVSREKKESFPLTVTSAQKNPTAFYLCASSRRTGAGYEQYFGPGTRLTVT.

The V gene is TRBV24-1, the J gene TRBJ2-3, with TRBD1 matching over 8 bases. The J segment lost 4 bases and the V segment lost 4 bases, leaving 9 bases of the junction unmatched. CDR3 length: 16 amino acids. Germline V CDR1 and CDR2: KGHDR, SFDVKD. The CDR3 DNA follows: TGTGCCACCAGTGACCCCCGGGCAGGGGGCGCAGATACGCAGTATTTT. Amino acid sequence: CATSDPRAGGADTQYF.

The chain combines TRBV6-5 with TRBJ1-1, with a weak D call TRBD1 (5 bases). This CDR3 has 13 residues. The germline V gene has CDR1 MNHEY and CDR2 SVGAGI. V was cut by 7 bases and J by 5 bases, with 14 bases left in between. This CDR3 reads CASTQGGDTEAFF. CDR3 in DNA: TGTGCCAGCACCCAGGGAGGTGATACTGAAGCTTTCTTT.

This clone appeared a single time. The chain joins TRBV6-1 to TRBJ2-5; 10 bases align to TRBD1. The CDR3 runs 16 residues. The ends lost 0 bases at V and 5 bases at J; junction bases unmatched: 6. The germline gives CDR1 MNHNS, CDR2 SASEGT. CDR3 bases: TGTGCCAGCAGTGAAGCCGGGACAGGGGTTAAGGAGACCCAGTACTTC. It specifies CASSEAGTGVKETQYF.

The chain links TRBV4-1 to TRBJ1-1; TRBD1 agrees at 7 bases. CDR1 and CDR2 (germline): MGHRA, YSYEKL. The CDR3 is made up of 14 amino acids. After removal of 4 bases from V and 1 base from J, the junction contained 3 bases not matched to a gene. CDR3 nucleotides: TGCGCCAGCAGCCCCCGACAGGGGAACACTGAAGCTTTCTTT. It translates to CASSPRQGNTEAFF.

The chain is built from TRBV5-1 and TRBJ2-2; D is perhaps TRBD1 (5 bases). This CDR3 is 15 amino acids long. V lost 1 base to trimming and J lost 1 base, with 8 bases between them. Germline CDR1 and CDR2: SGHRS and YFSETQ. CDR3 sequence (DNA): TGCGCCAGCAGCTTGTTCGACAGGAACACCGGGGAGCTGTTTTTT. Translated, it gives CASSLFDRNTGELFF.

This clone was counted once. This sequence joins TRBV19 and TRBJ2-3; no reliable D call. Trimming took 3 bases from V and 3 from J, leaving 7 bases between them. Germline loops: CDR1 LNHDA, CDR2 SQIVND (reference sequence). The CDR3 length is 13 residues. In DNA, the CDR3 is TGTGCCAGTAGTATCTCCGGGACAGATACGCAGTATTTT. This encodes CASSISGTDTQYF.

Points on this clone: One end of the junction varies from germline; a read error may be responsible. V and J are TRBV24-1 and TRBJ2-5; the match to TRBD2 covers 8 bases. This CDR3 region has 15 residues. Germline lookup yields CDR1 KGHDR and CDR2 SFDVKD. CDR3 DNA: TGTGCCACCCGTGACCCCGGGGGCGGGGGGGAGACCCAGTACTTC. Encoded protein: CATRDPGGGGETQYF.

J is TRBJ2-7 and V is TRBV7-2; tentatively, D is TRBD1 (5 bases). Trimming left V 3 bases short and J 0 bases short, with 9 bases between. Germline V gene lookup returns CDR1 SGHTA and CDR2 FQGNSA. This CDR3 comprises 14 residues. CDR3 DNA sequence: TGTGCCAGCAGCTTGGACATAAACTCCTACGAGCAGTACTTC. This sequence encodes CASSLDINSYEQYF.

There are a few counts of this clone. The V and J genes are TRBV7-2 and TRBJ2-3, with 11 bases that match TRBD1. CDR1 and CDR2 (germline): SGHTA, FQGNSA. V was pared by 4 bases and J by 4 bases, with 4 bases of the junction left unmatched. This CDR3 is 15 amino acids long. As DNA, the CDR3 is TGTGCCAGCAGCTACACGGGACAGGGGGCAGATACGCAGTATTTT. Translated: CASSYTGQGADTQYF. Using reference TRBV7-2 and TRBJ2-3 for the parts outside the CDR3, the full variable domain is GAGVSQSPSNKVTEKGKDVELRCDPISGHTALYWYRQSLGQGLEFLIYFQGNSAPDKSGLPSDRFSAERTGGSVSTLTIQRTQQEDSAVYLCASSYTGQGADTQYFGPGTRLTVL.

The chain recombines TRBV3-1 (or the pseudogene TRBV3-2) with TRBJ2-3; the D gene is possibly TRBD1 (5 bases). Germline lookup yields CDR1 LGHDT and CDR2 YNNKEL (reference sequence). The V end lost 2 bases, the J end lost 9 bases, and 18 bases lay between the germline ends. This CDR3 is built from 15 residues. The CDR3 bases are TGTGCCAGCAGCCAAAGTAGGGGCAGGGTGGGGACGCAGTATTTT. Translating it yields CASSQSRGRVGTQYF.

The chain joins TRBV9 to TRBJ2-1; D perhaps matches TRBD1 (5 bases). V dropped 0 bases and J dropped 8 bases, with 18 bases sitting between them. This CDR3 contains 16 residues. Germline CDR1 reads SGDLS; CDR2 reads YYNGEE. This CDR3 reads CASSVEGRDPLYEQFF. In nucleotides, the CDR3 is TGTGCCAGCAGCGTAGAGGGCAGGGATCCCCTTTATGAGCAGTTCTTC.

With respect to this clone: Other DNA sequences in the sample encode the same CDR3. The chain is built from TRBV3-1 (or the pseudogene TRBV3-2) and TRBJ1-2, with a tentative D call TRBD1 (6 bases). CDR3 length equals 14 residues. Germline V lookup: CDR1 LGHDT, CDR2 YNNKEL (reference sequence). Trimming took 0 bases from V and 3 from J, leaving 8 bases between them. In nucleotides, the CDR3 is TGTGCCAGCAGCCAAGACCAGGGGTACTATGGCTACACCTTC. Protein: CASSQDQGYYGYTF.

Only a few counts were recorded for this clone. The V gene is TRBV3-1 (or the pseudogene TRBV3-2), the J gene TRBJ2-1; D is perhaps TRBD2 (5 bases). CDR1 is LGHDT and CDR2 is YNNKEL in the germline V gene (reference sequence). CDR3 length: 13 residues. The V gene lost 1 base and the J gene lost 9 bases, with 10 bases spanning the gap. The chain's CDR3 is CASSQVLGVEQFF. CDR3 nucleotides: TGTGCCAGCAGCCAAGTCCTCGGGGTTGAGCAGTTCTTC.

This clone has only one observation. The V and J genes are TRBV4-3 and TRBJ2-1; D is perhaps TRBD2 (7 bases). Germline loops: CDR1 LGHNA, CDR2 YSLEER. The CDR3 length is 15 residues. The ends were cut back, 0 bases at V and 5 bases at J, with 11 bases in the middle. DNA for the CDR3: TGCGCCAGCAGCCAAGAAGGCGGGGGCAACAATGAGCAGTTCTTC. As protein: CASSQEGGGNNEQFF.

V usage is TRBV10-3 and J usage is TRBJ2-1; weak D call: TRBD2 (6 bases). There are 13 residues in the CDR3. Germline V gene lookup returns CDR1 ENHRY and CDR2 SYGVKD. With 5 bases removed from V and 6 bases from J, the gap between germline ends came to 11 bases. The CDR3: CAISSEGSNEQFF. CDR3 nucleotide sequence: TGTGCCATCAGTTCGGAGGGATCCAATGAGCAGTTCTTC.

The J gene is TRBJ2-2, the V gene TRBV28, with TRBD1 matching 7 bases. Unmatched junction bases numbered 5, after V lost 6 bases and J lost 4 bases. In germline, CDR1 is MDHEN, CDR2 SYDVKM. The CDR3 totals 14 residues. This chain's CDR3 is CASRSGQATGELFF. CDR3 DNA sequence: TGTGCCAGCAGGTCCGGACAGGCCACCGGGGAGCTGTTTTTT.

This chain joins TRBV24-1 and TRBJ2-2; D is ambiguous. Trimming pared 9 bases from V and 2 bases from J, leaving 12 bases between. The CDR3 has 14 residues. CDR1 is KGHDR, CDR2 SFDVKD, per germline. CDR3 residues: CATAPRINTGELFF. The CDR3 coding sequence is TGTGCCACCGCCCCCAGAATCAACACCGGGGAGCTGTTTTTT.

The V gene is TRBV19, the J gene TRBJ2-7; TRBD1 agrees at 10 bases. The trim removed 3 bases at V and 6 bases at J, leaving 11 bases unmatched. Per the germline V gene, CDR1 is LNHDA and CDR2 is SQIVND (reference sequence). The CDR3 runs to 16 residues. The CDR3 reads CASSIGTWDRGSEQYF. As DNA, the CDR3 is TGTGCCAGTAGTATCGGGACCTGGGACAGGGGATCCGAGCAGTACTTC.

V is TRBV7-8 and J is TRBJ1-5; a possible D gene is TRBD1 (6 bases). Germline CDR1 is SGHVS and CDR2 is FQNEAQ. Trimming took 5 bases from V and 4 from J, leaving 18 bases between them. The CDR3 totals 16 residues. CDR3 loop: CASSPFTGTNNQPQHF. The CDR3 region has the DNA TGTGCCAGCAGCCCTTTCACGGGGACAAATAATCAGCCCCAGCATTTT.

This chain uses TRBV29-1 with TRBJ1-5; D gene uncertain. V was shortened by 4 bases and J by 4 bases, with 8 bases between the two germline ends. This CDR3 contains 12 residues. CDR1 and CDR2 (germline): SQVTM, ANQGSEA. The CDR3 region is CSVGHLNQPQHF. The CDR3 DNA reads TGCAGCGTTGGACACCTTAATCAGCCCCAGCATTTT.

The chain couples TRBV7-9 to TRBJ2-7; 8 nucleotides match TRBD1. This CDR3 comprises 15 residues. V was clipped by 4 bases and J by 1 base; unmatched bases: 6. The germline gives CDR1 SEHNR, CDR2 FQNEAQ (reference sequence). CDR3 sequence: CASSSGTGTSYEQYF. CDR3 bases: TGTGCCAGCAGCTCCGGGACAGGTACATCCTACGAGCAGTACTTC.

This chain connects TRBV11-3 to TRBJ2-1, with D perhaps matching TRBD2 (6 bases). The CDR3 has 15 residues. The V end lost 4 bases, the J end lost 1 base, and 11 bases lay between the germline ends. Germline CDR1 SGHNT, CDR2 YENEEA. CDR3 nucleotide sequence: TGTGCCAGCAGCTCCGGCGGAGGGTCCTACAATGAGCAGTTCTTC. It codes for CASSSGGGSYNEQFF.

CDR3 sequence reads: CASSTFSRVGYTF. The CDR3 nucleotides read TGTGCCAGCAGCACGTTCTCCAGGGTCGGCTACACCTTC. The chain recombines TRBV7-2 with TRBJ1-2, with D tentatively TRBD1 (5 bases). This CDR3 region has 13 residues. V dropped 5 bases and J dropped 8 bases, with 15 bases sitting between them. CDR1 is SGHTA and CDR2 is FQGNSA in the germline V gene.

This chain joins TRBV2 and TRBJ2-7; 9 bases fit TRBD2. Germline V gives CDR1 SNHLY, CDR2 FYNNEI. The length of the CDR3 is 13 residues. J lost 4 bases, V lost 6 bases, and 4 bases had no gene match. The CDR3 protein is CASSRLAEYEQYF. In DNA, the CDR3 is TGTGCCAGCAGCAGACTAGCGGAATACGAGCAGTACTTC.

The rearrangement uses TRBV29-1 and TRBJ1-1; D is perhaps TRBD1 (5 bases). Deletions cut 7 bases from V and 1 base from J, with 13 bases between. Looked up from germline, CDR1 is SQVTM and CDR2 is ANQGSEA. This CDR3 is 13 amino acids long. The CDR3 DNA sequence: TGCAGCGCCCGTACCCAGGGGAACACTGAAGCTTTCTTT. Its translation: CSARTQGNTEAFF. Supplemented by reference TRBV29-1 and TRBJ1-1, the full variable domain reads SAVISQKPSRDICQRGTSLTIQCQVDSQVTMMFWYRQQPGQSLTLIATANQGSEATYESGFVIDKFPISRPNLTFSTLTVSNMSPEDSSIYLCSARTQGNTEAFFGQGTRLTVV.

The chain uses TRBV27 and TRBJ2-5; D possibly corresponds to TRBD2 (6 bases). CDR3 length equals 16 residues. The germline V gene encodes CDR1 MNHEY and CDR2 SMNVEV (reference sequence). V lost 5 bases and J 2 bases, leaving 18 bases between the germline ends. The CDR3 sequence: CASSPNNGGFQETQYF. CDR3 coding DNA: TGTGCCAGCAGTCCTAACAACGGGGGTTTTCAAGAGACCCAGTACTTC.

The chain combines TRBV18 with TRBJ1-6; TRBD1 matches 9 bases. V was clipped by 3 bases and J by 8 bases; unmatched bases: 8. The CDR3 runs to 16 residues. CDR1 and CDR2 from the germline V gene are KGHSH and LQKENI. The CDR3 nucleotides are TGTGCCAGCTCACCTCTCCCCAGGACAGGGGATTCACCCCTCCACTTT. It translates to CASSPLPRTGDSPLHF.